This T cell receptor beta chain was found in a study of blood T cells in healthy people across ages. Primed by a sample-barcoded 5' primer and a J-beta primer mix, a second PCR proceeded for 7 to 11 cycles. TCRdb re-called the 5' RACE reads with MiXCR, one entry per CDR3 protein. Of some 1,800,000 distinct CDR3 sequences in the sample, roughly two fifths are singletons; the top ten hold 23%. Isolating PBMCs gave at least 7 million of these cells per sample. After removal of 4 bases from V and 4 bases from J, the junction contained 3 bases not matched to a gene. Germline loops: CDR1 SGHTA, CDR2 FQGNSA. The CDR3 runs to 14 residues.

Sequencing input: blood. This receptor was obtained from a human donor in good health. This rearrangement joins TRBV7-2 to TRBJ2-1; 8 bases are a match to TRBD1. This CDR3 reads CTSSWDRYYNEQFF. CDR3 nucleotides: TGTACCAGCAGCTGGGACAGGTATTACAATGAGCAGTTCTTC. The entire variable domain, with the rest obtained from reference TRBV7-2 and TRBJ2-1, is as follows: GAGVSQSPSNKVTEKGKDVELRCDPISGHTALYWYRQSLGQGLEFLIYFQGNSAPDKSGLPSDRFSAERTGGSVSTLTIQRTQQEDSAVYLCTSSWDRYYNEQFFGPGTRLTVL.